These 3 T cell receptor beta chains were sequenced from one sample in a study of T cells after yellow fever vaccination. TCRdb re-analysed the 5' RACE reads in MiXCR, keeping a single row per CDR3 protein. The table includes fewer than 350,000 distinct CDR3 sequences, around 4.3% detected once. The sample in question was PBMCs, obtained 15 days after the yellow fever booster vaccination. The receptors were gathered from a man aged 18-30 years who received the YFV17D yellow fever vaccine.

CDR3 nucleotide sequence: TGTGCCAGCAGCTTAGTTGGACTAGCGGGTAATCCAGATACGCAGTATTTT. Amino acids: CASSLVGLAGNPDTQYF. The V call is TRBV7-2, the J call TRBJ2-3, with 11 bases matching TRBD2. Per germline, CDR1 SGHTA and CDR2 FQGNSA. After removal of 1 base from V and 4 bases from J, the junction contained 7 bases not matched to a gene. The CDR3 covers 17 residues.

The gene calls are TRBV5-1 and TRBJ2-3; a weak D match, TRBD2 (7 bases). The V gene's germline CDR1 is SGHRS and CDR2 YFSETQ. CDR3 length equals 16 residues. V lost 5 bases to trimming and J lost 1 base, with 17 bases between them. The CDR3, as DNA: TGCGCCAGCAGTGTGCGGGGGCGGGGAGGCACAGATACGCAGTATTTT. As protein: CASSVRGRGGTDTQYF.

This clonotype was seen at least ten times. This sequence joins TRBV6-5 and TRBJ1-2; D is undetermined. Per germline, CDR1 MNHEY and CDR2 SVGAGI. The CDR3 is 15 residues long. The V end was cut by 7 bases, the J end by 2 bases, with 17 bases between. CDR3 coding DNA: TGTGCCAGCACGGATACCAGTGCTTTAAACTATGGCTACACCTTC. Translated, it gives CASTDTSALNYGYTF.